These 8 T cell receptor beta chains originate from one sample sequenced in a study of shared clonotypes between healthy human individuals. Here immunoSEQ multiplex PCR was the method, and the copy in TCRdb shows in-frame clones only, minus some. Among some 1,900,000 clones listed, 85% to 95% were seen once. Naive CD8 cells were CD45RO-negative, positively selected for CCR7, excluding terminally differentiated effector memory CD45RA+ cells. Material: naive CD8+ T cells sorted from blood. The source is a man younger than 30 in good health.

A word on this clone: Different DNA sequences within this sample yield the same CDR3. The DNA of the CDR3 is TGTGCCAGCAGTTACCGGCTTAACACTGAAGCTTTCTTT. Translated, it gives CASSYRLNTEAFF. V is TRBV6-5 and J is TRBJ1-1; D is unresolved. CDR1 and CDR2 from the germline V gene are MNHEY and SVGAGI. This CDR3 region has 13 residues. Trimming removed 2 bases at V and 2 bases at J, with 6 bases between.

For the CDR3, the DNA is TGCGCCAGCAGCCAAGATCTAACAGGGGGAAACCAAGAGACCCAGTACTTC. Amino acids: CASSQDLTGGNQETQYF. This sequence joins TRBV4-3 and TRBJ2-5; 8 nucleotides align to TRBD1. The CDR3 sequence is 17 residues long. The V and J ends lost 0 bases and 0 bases, in that order; junction bases with no gene match: 6. In germline, CDR1 is LGHNA, CDR2 YSLEER.

The J gene is TRBJ2-1, the V gene TRBV29-1; TRBD2 matches 9 bases. The CDR3 consists of 15 residues. The J segment lost 8 bases and the V segment lost 7 bases, leaving 15 bases of the junction unmatched. CDR1 and CDR2 from the germline V gene are SQVTM and ANQGSEA. The CDR3 nucleotides are TGCAGCGCCCTTTGGGTGCGGGGGGGCCAAGATGAGCAGTTCTTC. Translated, it gives CSALWVRGGQDEQFF.

The rearrangement uses TRBV10-2 and TRBJ2-3; weak D call: TRBD2 (10 bases). Per the germline V gene, CDR1 is WSHSY and CDR2 is SAAADI. The V and J ends lost 1 base and 3 bases respectively, with 23 bases between them. The CDR3 loop spans 19 amino acids. Here the CDR3 reads CASSELGDRGTSVTDTQYF. CDR3 bases: TGCGCCAGCAGTGAGTTAGGTGACAGGGGGACTAGCGTGACAGATACGCAGTATTTT.

Concerning this clone itself: The same CDR3 arises from other DNA sequences in this sample as well. The J gene is TRBJ2-2, the V gene TRBV27; no clear D. Germline V gene lookup returns CDR1 MNHEY and CDR2 SMNVEV (reference sequence). The CDR3 has 14 residues. V shed 2 bases and J shed 5 bases, with 9 bases lying between them. CDR3 residues: CASSLGAATGELFF. CDR3 sequence (DNA): TGTGCCAGCAGTTTAGGCGCTGCAACCGGGGAGCTGTTTTTT.

This sequence joins TRBV30 and TRBJ2-7, with 7 positions matching TRBD2. Losses at the gene ends were 4 bases for V and 0 bases for J; bases not matched to a gene: 9. The CDR3 length is 15 residues. Germline-derived CDR1 and CDR2 are GTSNPN and SVGIG (reference sequence). The CDR3 reads CAWTIGLADSYEQYF. The CDR3 DNA reads as TGTGCCTGGACCATAGGGCTAGCGGACTCCTACGAGCAGTACTTC.

With respect to this clone: The identical CDR3 is also encoded by other nucleotide sequences in the sample. V usage is TRBV7-6 and J usage is TRBJ2-1, with 7 bases identical to TRBD1. The V gene's germline CDR1 is SGHVS and CDR2 FNYEAQ. The CDR3 totals 14 residues. With V trimmed by 0 bases and J by 4 bases, 0 bases remained unmatched. CDR3 DNA: TGTGCCAGCAGCTTAGCGGGACAGTACAATGAGCAGTTCTTC. It codes for CASSLAGQYNEQFF. Filled out from reference TRBV7-6 and TRBJ2-1, the complete variable domain reads GAGVSQSPRYKVTKRGQDVALRCDPISGHVSLYWYRQALGQGPEFLTYFNYEAQQDKSGLPNDRFSAERPEGSISTLTIQRTEQRDSAMYRCASSLAGQYNEQFFGPGTRLTVL.

For this clone: Other DNA sequences in this sample translate to the same CDR3. V usage is TRBV19 and J usage is TRBJ1-1; no clear D gene. CDR3 length: 13 residues. V was cut by 3 bases and J by 1 base, with 6 bases left in between. The germline CDR1 and CDR2 sequences are LNHDA and SQIVND (reference sequence). Here the CDR3 reads CASSMGWNTEAFF. For the CDR3, the DNA is TGTGCCAGTAGTATGGGGTGGAACACTGAAGCTTTCTTT.